The T cell receptor (beta chain) under discussion was sequenced for a study of beta chain features in type 1 diabetes. Study overall: All of the samples together had roughly 110 million sorted cells examined. Study-level results: Researchers report that Type 1 diabetes patients had moderately but significantly shorter TCRB CDR3s across all four CD4+ subsets.

A word on this clone: Antigen: not known.

Populations obtained by sorting all exceeded 95% purity. Sequenced material consisted of expressed TCRB transcripts (all of the isolated RNA was reverse transcribed). Sequencing was performed with immunoSEQ multiplex PCR; in TCRdb, only in-frame clones are kept and a portion is missing. The sample comprises 20,000 to 25,000 clones, about 70% of which are singletons, and 1.1% rests with the top ten. V was cut by 5 bases and J by 2 bases, with 16 bases left in between. Per the germline V gene, CDR1 is MNHNY and CDR2 is SVGAGI (reference sequence). The CDR3 contains 15 residues. This receptor was identified in a woman aged 40 to 50 with type 1 diabetes. The sample comprised stem cell memory CD4+ T cells from blood. The rearrangement uses TRBV6-6 and TRBJ2-7; weak D call: TRBD2 (5 bases). The CDR3 DNA sequence: TGTGCCAGCAGTCATTGGACTCTAAGGGCCTACGAGCAGTACTTC. Protein sequence: CASSHWTLRAYEQYF.